This TCR beta chain derives from a study of response to subunit inactivated influenza vaccine. Whole-study results and caveats: The authors put forward the suggestion that each seasonal influenza vaccination may bring in only a limited number of new T cells.

One entry per CDR3 protein, called by TCRdb with MiXCR from the RT-PCR reads. This table holds some 550,000 distinct CDR3 sequences, roughly 23% found once. The germline gives CDR1 WSHSY, CDR2 SAAADI. This CDR3 has 13 residues. V gave up 6 bases and J gave up 6 bases; unmatched junction bases: 5. As for this clonotype: Its antigen is as yet unknown.

These data also featured in a second study, about T cells expressing NK-cell markers. That paper states: cDNA encoding TCR beta was synthesized via 5'RACE template switching incorporating UMIs. In sorted CD3+CD56+NKG2C+, CD3+CD56+NKG2C- and CD3+CD56-NKG2C+ T cells, TCR beta repertoires were obtained.

The sample in question was CD4+ T cells sorted from PBMCs, obtained 11 to 12 days after vaccination. The sequence came from a man aged 50-60 years who received an inactivated influenza vaccine. The rearrangement joins TRBV10-2 to TRBJ2-5, with 9 positions matching TRBD2. CDR3 in amino acids: CASRGTSWQTQYF. CDR3 coding DNA: TGCGCCAGCAGGGGGACTAGCTGGCAGACCCAGTACTTC.